This T cell receptor (beta chain) was obtained from a study of blood T cell repertoires in COVID-19. Allocation to cohorts depended on clinical history reported by the participants. Measured with immunoSEQ multiplex PCR; TCRdb has only the in-frame clones, and not every one. The table shows around 470,000 clones, with roughly 87% occurring only once. The trim removed 5 bases at V and 3 bases at J, leaving 4 bases unmatched. The germline V gene has CDR1 MDHEN and CDR2 SYDVKM. CDR3 length: 13 amino acids. The chain combines TRBV28 with TRBJ2-7; 7 bases are shared with TRBD2. The specimen sequenced was PBMCs or T cells enriched from blood (not recorded which). This sequence originates from a man younger than 35 who had recovered from COVID-19. The CDR3 sequence: CASSPGGGYEQYF. As DNA, the CDR3 is TGTGCCAGCAGTCCGGGCGGGGGCTACGAGCAGTACTTC.